The sequence of this T cell receptor beta chain was determined in a study of cytotoxic CD8 clonotypes in ibrutinib-treated CLL. Study as a whole: Partial response occurred in some 25 patients and complete response in 2; at median approximately 68 months, about 14 remained remitted and 12 progressed.

Frozen-stored PBMCs produced about 2 micrograms of genomic DNA for TCR beta libraries. Regarding this clone: Its target is unknown.

Study results and caveats: Clonality was higher at ibrutinib response and returned toward baseline at progression.

The data were produced by immunoSEQ multiplex PCR, yet TCRdb's version contains in-frame clones alone and is incomplete. Of some 29,000 clones listed, approximately 60% were seen once; the top ten hold 12% to 15%. This TCR came from a human donor with chronic lymphocytic leukemia. This specimen consisted of PBMCs, obtained before ibrutinib treatment.

CDR3 DNA: TGCGCCAGCAGCTTGTCGGTGATGAACACTGAAGCTTTCTTT. Translating it yields CASSLSVMNTEAFF. The V gene is TRBV5-1, the J gene TRBJ1-1; D not certain. Trimming took off 1 base at V and 0 bases at J, with 7 bases between the two ends. Germline V gives CDR1 SGHRS, CDR2 YFSETQ. This CDR3 is built from 14 residues.